Each of the 8 T cell receptor beta chains below was sequenced from the same sample in a study of tumor and adjacent non-tumor tissue in lung cancer. TCRbeta libraries were built with three rounds of nested PCR, modified from ARM-PCR. TCRdb re-called the multiplex PCR reads with MiXCR, one entry per CDR3 protein. Among about 67,000 distinct CDR3 sequences listed, around 80% were seen once. This sample's RNA came from whole unsorted tissue. The normal lung tissue was taken more than 3 cm from the tumor edge. The sample comprised distant non-tumor lung tissue. The receptors here all came from a man in his 60s with non-small cell lung cancer.

This clonotype was found once. The junction differs from germline at one of its ends, possibly a read error. This sequence joins TRBV20-1 and TRBJ1-1; the D gene is possibly TRBD1 (5 bases). Per germline, CDR1 DFQATT and CDR2 SNEGSKA (reference sequence). CDR3 length equals 11 residues. The CDR3 reads CNVAGNSEAIF. The CDR3 DNA sequence: TGCAATGTTGCAGGGAACTCTGAAGCTATCTTT.

The chain carries TRBV7-2 and TRBJ2-1; D unresolved. CDR1 and CDR2 (germline): SGHTA, FQGNSA. V was shortened by 0 bases and J by 0 bases, with 6 bases between the two germline ends. The CDR3 length is 15 residues. The CDR3 protein is CASSLAAGSYNEQFF. CDR3 DNA sequence: TGTGCCAGCAGCTTAGCTGCAGGCTCCTACAATGAGCAGTTCTTC.

Comment on this clonotype: An end of the junction differs from the germline gene, which may be a read error. The CDR3 nucleotides are TGTACCAGCAGTGATCCTGGCCAGGGATTAGCCGGGAAGCTGTTTTTT. Translation: CTSSDPGQGLAGKLFF. The chain combines TRBV28 with TRBJ2-2, with D tentatively TRBD1 or TRBD2 (5 bases each). The CDR3 has 16 residues. CDR1 and CDR2 (germline): MDHEN, SYDVKM.

A note on this clonotype: A read error may explain this, as a much larger clone is one base away. The chain couples TRBV7-9 to TRBJ2-1; D possibly uses TRBD1 or TRBD2 (6 bases each). Per germline, CDR1 SEHNR and CDR2 FQNEAQ (reference sequence). The CDR3 has 15 amino acids. Trimming pared 8 bases from V and 4 bases from J, leaving 18 bases between. This CDR3 reads CASFDAGEAYNEQFF. The CDR3 region has the DNA TGTGCCAGCTTCGATGCAGGGGAGGCTTACAATGAGCAGTTCTTC. Based on the CDR3 plus reference TRBV7-9 and TRBJ2-1, the full variable domain is DTGVSQNPRHKITKRGQNVTFRCDPISEHNRLYWYRQTLGQGPEFLTYFQNEAQLEKSRLLSDRFSAERPKGSFSTLEIQRTEQGDSAMYLCASFDAGEAYNEQFFGPGTRLTVL.

There are many counts of this clonotype. The chain combines TRBV5-1 with TRBJ1-5; no clear D gene. The CDR3 is 11 amino acids. Looked up from germline, CDR1 is SGHRS and CDR2 is YFSETQ. V dropped 4 bases and J dropped 6 bases, with 5 bases sitting between them. CDR3 sequence reads: CASSPSQPQHF. Here the CDR3 DNA reads TGCGCCAGCAGCCCCAGTCAGCCCCAGCATTTT.

V gene TRBV11-2 combines with J gene TRBJ1-1; no definite D call. Germline V CDR1 and CDR2: SGHAT, FQNNGV. V was shortened by 3 bases and J by 4 bases, with 9 bases between the two germline ends. This CDR3 comprises 13 residues. The CDR3 protein is CASSFNEGTEAFF. CDR3 DNA: TGTGCCAGCAGCTTTAACGAGGGCACTGAAGCTTTCTTT.

On this clonotype: A much larger clonotype is one base distant, so this may be a read error. The gene calls are TRBV11-2 and TRBJ2-7; D is perhaps TRBD1 (6 bases). This CDR3 is 14 amino acids long. Germline V gives CDR1 SGHAT, CDR2 FQNNGV. Here the CDR3 DNA reads TGTGCCAGGAGCTTAGGGGACATCTCCTACGAGCAGTACTTC. Amino acids: CARSLGDISYEQYF.

This clonotype showed up just a few times. A much larger clone differs from this one at a single base, so this may be a read error. V is TRBV6-5 and J is TRBJ1-6; TRBD1 agrees at 8 bases. Germline V gives CDR1 MNHEY, CDR2 SVGAGI. The CDR3 has 15 residues. V shed 4 bases, J shed 12 bases, and the junction held 11 bases outside the gene matches. CDR3 nucleotide sequence: TGTGCCAGCAGTTTTACCGGGACAGGTTCTTTACCCCTCCACTTT. Protein: CASSFTGTGSLPLHF.